Listed below are T cell receptor beta chains from one sample, sequenced in a study of CXCR3-negative and CXCR3-positive naive CD8 T cells. For each CDR3 protein, TCRdb gives one entry from its re-call of the 5' RACE reads, without DNA. There are 100,000 to 150,000 distinct CDR3 sequences in the sample, with under 0.5% held by the top ten. The sample taken for sequencing was naive CXCR3- CD8+ T cells from blood. These receptors all stem from a human donor in good health. Some clones in this sample may be carry-over from other donors' samples. CDR3s include the opening cysteine and the closing phenylalanine or tryptophan.

V gene: TRBV7-3; J gene: TRBJ2-5; CDR3 protein: CASSLLAGGQETQYF
V gene: TRBV25-1; J gene: TRBJ2-1; CDR3 protein: CASSDISFRTGGPYNEQFF
V gene: TRBV14; J gene: TRBJ2-7; CDR3 protein: CASSQERLRYEQYF
V gene: TRBV6-2/TRBV6-3; J gene: TRBJ2-1; CDR3 protein: CASSLEGNWYNEQFF
V gene: TRBV7-9; J gene: TRBJ1-2; CDR3 protein: CASSLGDGSNYGYTF
V gene: TRBV7-9; J gene: TRBJ2-1; CDR3 protein: CASSSPYEQFF
V gene: TRBV7-6; J gene: TRBJ1-1; CDR3 protein: CASSLAGPGTEAFF
V gene: TRBV28; J gene: TRBJ2-5; CDR3 protein: CASSSYNRLAQETQYF
V gene: TRBV7-9; J gene: TRBJ2-5; CDR3 protein: CASSPPEQGQYQETQYF
V gene: TRBV20-1; J gene: TRBJ2-1; CDR3 protein: CSARALAGGDNEQFF
V gene: TRBV29-1; J gene: TRBJ2-7; CDR3 protein: CSGLAGEYEQYF
V gene: TRBV29-1; J gene: TRBJ2-2; CDR3 protein: CSVETGASTGELFF
V gene: TRBV20-1; J gene: TRBJ2-7; CDR3 protein: CSARRSYEQYF
V gene: TRBV7-3; J gene: TRBJ2-1; CDR3 protein: CASSRDLYNEQFF
V gene: TRBV28; J gene: TRBJ2-2; CDR3 protein: CASRPLAGPNTGELFF
V gene: TRBV11-1; J gene: TRBJ2-2; CDR3 protein: CASSQPGVIGYTGELFF
V gene: TRBV5-5; J gene: TRBJ2-4; CDR3 protein: CASSLATGAKNIQYF
V gene: TRBV4-1; J gene: TRBJ1-2; CDR3 protein: CASSQGTSGNPSYGYTF
V gene: TRBV20-1; J gene: TRBJ2-1; CDR3 protein: CSASRPAGSNEQFF
V gene: TRBV7-9; J gene: TRBJ1-2; CDR3 protein: CASSPRERNYGYTF
V gene: TRBV4-1; J gene: TRBJ2-1; CDR3 protein: CASSSKTTGTGAYNEQYF
V gene: TRBV11-2; J gene: TRBJ1-5; CDR3 protein: CASSLDAGQPQHF
V gene: TRBV2; J gene: TRBJ2-2; CDR3 protein: CASTNTGELFF
V gene: TRBV6-6; J gene: TRBJ1-5; CDR3 protein: CASSWVQGVQPQHF
V gene: TRBV10-2; J gene: TRBJ2-4; CDR3 protein: CASSEQGKNIQYF
V gene: TRBV20-1; J gene: TRBJ2-1; CDR3 protein: CSAREEVSYNEQFF
V gene: TRBV15; J gene: TRBJ1-1; CDR3 protein: CATSPSRGGNTEAFF
V gene: TRBV5-1; J gene: TRBJ2-1; CDR3 protein: CASSLAPSDEQFF
V gene: TRBV28; J gene: TRBJ1-5; CDR3 protein: CASSPSLKPQHF
V gene: TRBV2; J gene: TRBJ1-1; CDR3 protein: CASLPGAGMNTEAFF
V gene: TRBV5-1; J gene: TRBJ2-2; CDR3 protein: CASSWTTNTGELFF
V gene: TRBV7-9; J gene: TRBJ1-1; CDR3 protein: CASSSDHQGPNTEAFF
V gene: TRBV29-1; J gene: TRBJ2-7; CDR3 protein: CSVEDRDRGFPEQYF
V gene: TRBV15; J gene: TRBJ1-2; CDR3 protein: CATSRDRGSWDGYTF
V gene: TRBV15; J gene: TRBJ1-4; CDR3 protein: CATRGEGAEEKLFF
V gene: TRBV7-9; J gene: TRBJ2-7; CDR3 protein: CASSLQVGVPKQYF
V gene: TRBV20-1; J gene: TRBJ2-1; CDR3 protein: CSASDSGPRAQFF
V gene: TRBV28; J gene: TRBJ1-2; CDR3 protein: CASSGTGIIHNYGYTF
V gene: TRBV7-9; J gene: TRBJ2-2; CDR3 protein: CASSLENTGELFF
V gene: TRBV14; J gene: TRBJ2-5; CDR3 protein: CASSQLIQETQYF
V gene: TRBV7-2; J gene: TRBJ1-5; CDR3 protein: CASSFVATGAFGNQPQHF
V gene: TRBV29-1; J gene: TRBJ2-7; CDR3 protein: CRAEDLTYEQYF
V gene: TRBV27; J gene: TRBJ2-1; CDR3 protein: CASSLKYSTYGTGGDEQFF
V gene: TRBV6-6; J gene: TRBJ2-2; CDR3 protein: CANIEGTGELFF
V gene: TRBV7-6; J gene: TRBJ2-7; CDR3 protein: CASSTRTGETYEQYF
V gene: TRBV12-3/TRBV12-4; J gene: TRBJ1-1; CDR3 protein: CASSEDSLAFF